There are a few counts of the clone carrying this T cell receptor (beta chain). Trimming left V 10 bases short and J 0 bases short, with 12 bases between. The V gene's germline CDR1 is MNHNS and CDR2 SASEGT. The CDR3 covers 13 residues. The PCR contained 60 Vbeta and 13 Jbeta primers. Clones were read by immunoSEQ multiplex PCR, and TCRdb kept only the in-frame ones, dropping some. The sample holds a few hundred thousand clones, more than 60% seen once. The data are from a study of cytomegalovirus exposure and HLA in healthy donors. This clonotype originated in a girl aged 2 to 9 in good health and CMV-seronegative. J is TRBJ1-2 and V is TRBV6-1, with D perhaps TRBD1 (6 bases). Sequences were obtained from PBMCs. This chain's CDR3 is CAILGQTNYGYTF. The CDR3 region has the DNA TGTGCCATCCTCGGACAGACTAACTATGGCTACACCTTC.